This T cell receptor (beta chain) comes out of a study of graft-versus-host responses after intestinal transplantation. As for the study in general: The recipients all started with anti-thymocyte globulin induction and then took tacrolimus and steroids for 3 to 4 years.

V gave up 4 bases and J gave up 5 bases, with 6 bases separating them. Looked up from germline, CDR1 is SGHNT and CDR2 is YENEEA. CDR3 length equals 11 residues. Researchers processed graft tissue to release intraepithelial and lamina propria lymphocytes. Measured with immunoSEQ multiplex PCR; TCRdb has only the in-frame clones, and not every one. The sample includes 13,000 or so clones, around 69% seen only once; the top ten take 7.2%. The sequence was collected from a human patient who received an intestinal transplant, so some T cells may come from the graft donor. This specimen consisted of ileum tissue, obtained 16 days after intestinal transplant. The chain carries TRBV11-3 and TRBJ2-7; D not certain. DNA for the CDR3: TGTGCCAGCAGCTACGAGGACGAGCAGTACTTC. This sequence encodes CASSYEDEQYF.